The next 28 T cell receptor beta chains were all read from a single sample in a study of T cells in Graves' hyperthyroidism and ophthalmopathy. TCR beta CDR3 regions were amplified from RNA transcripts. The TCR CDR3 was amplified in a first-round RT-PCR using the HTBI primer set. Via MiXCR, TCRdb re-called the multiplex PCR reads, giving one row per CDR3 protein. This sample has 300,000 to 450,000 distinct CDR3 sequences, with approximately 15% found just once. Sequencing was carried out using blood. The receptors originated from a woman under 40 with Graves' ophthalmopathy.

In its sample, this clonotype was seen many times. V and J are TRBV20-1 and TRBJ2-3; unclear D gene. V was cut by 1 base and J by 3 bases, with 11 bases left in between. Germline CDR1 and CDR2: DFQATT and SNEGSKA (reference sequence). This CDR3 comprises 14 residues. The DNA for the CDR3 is TGCAGTGCTAGAGGTCTAGGGAAGACAGATACGCAGTATTTT. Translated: CSARGLGKTDTQYF.

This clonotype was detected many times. The CDR3 protein is CASSVARGSYNEQFF. The CDR3 nucleotides read TGTGCCAGCAGCGTAGCCCGGGGTTCCTACAATGAGCAGTTCTTC. The chain couples TRBV9 to TRBJ2-1, with a tentative D call TRBD2 (5 bases). CDR3 length: 15 residues. V lost 0 bases and J lost 1, with 8 bases in between. Looked up from germline, CDR1 is SGDLS and CDR2 is YYNGEE.

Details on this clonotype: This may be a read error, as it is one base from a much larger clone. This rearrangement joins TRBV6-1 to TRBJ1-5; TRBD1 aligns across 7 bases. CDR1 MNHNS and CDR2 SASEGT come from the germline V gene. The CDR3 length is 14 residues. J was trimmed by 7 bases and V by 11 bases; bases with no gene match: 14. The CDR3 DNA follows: TGTGCCGGCACCTCGCAGGGGGATTTCCAGCCCCAGCATTTT. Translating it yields CAGTSQGDFQPQHF.

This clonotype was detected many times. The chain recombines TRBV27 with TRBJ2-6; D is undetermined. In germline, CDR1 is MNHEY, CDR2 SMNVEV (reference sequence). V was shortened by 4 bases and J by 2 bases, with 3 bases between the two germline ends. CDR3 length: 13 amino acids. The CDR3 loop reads CASSYTGANVLTF. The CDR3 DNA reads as TGTGCCAGCAGTTATACTGGGGCCAACGTCCTGACTTTC.

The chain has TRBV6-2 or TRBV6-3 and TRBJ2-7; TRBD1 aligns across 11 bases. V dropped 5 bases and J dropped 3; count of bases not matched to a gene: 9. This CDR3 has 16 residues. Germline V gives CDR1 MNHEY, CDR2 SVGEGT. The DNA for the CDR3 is TGTGCCAGCAGTCCAAAGCCCGGGACAGGGGGCTACGAGCAGTACTTC. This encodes CASSPKPGTGGYEQYF.

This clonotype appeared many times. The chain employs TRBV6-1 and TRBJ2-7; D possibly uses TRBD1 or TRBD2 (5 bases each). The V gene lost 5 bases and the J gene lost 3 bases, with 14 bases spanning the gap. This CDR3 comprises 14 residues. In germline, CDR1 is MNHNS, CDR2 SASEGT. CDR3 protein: CASSYQRDHYEQYF. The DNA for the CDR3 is TGTGCCAGCAGTTATCAAAGGGACCACTACGAGCAGTACTTC.

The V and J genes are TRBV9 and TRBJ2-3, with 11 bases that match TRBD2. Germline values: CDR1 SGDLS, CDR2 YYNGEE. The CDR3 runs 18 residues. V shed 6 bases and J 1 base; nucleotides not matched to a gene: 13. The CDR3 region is CASNSFSGTSGRTDTQYF. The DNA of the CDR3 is TGTGCCAGCAACTCCTTCTCCGGGACTAGCGGTCGCACAGATACGCAGTATTTT.

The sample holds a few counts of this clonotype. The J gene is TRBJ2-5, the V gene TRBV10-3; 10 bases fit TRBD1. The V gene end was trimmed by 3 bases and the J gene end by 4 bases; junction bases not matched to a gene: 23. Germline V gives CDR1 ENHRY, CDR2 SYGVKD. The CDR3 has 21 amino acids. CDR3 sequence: CAISDIIPRDRGLRGPETQYF. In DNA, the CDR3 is TGTGCCATCAGTGACATAATCCCCCGGGACAGGGGATTGAGAGGCCCAGAGACCCAGTACTTC.

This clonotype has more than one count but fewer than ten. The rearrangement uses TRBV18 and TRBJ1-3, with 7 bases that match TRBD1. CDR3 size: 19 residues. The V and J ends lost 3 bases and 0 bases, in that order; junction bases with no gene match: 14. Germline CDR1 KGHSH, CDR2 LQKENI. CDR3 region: CASSPNRVQGLSSGNTIYF. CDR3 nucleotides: TGTGCCAGCTCACCCAATCGCGTACAGGGGTTGAGCTCTGGAAACACCATATATTTT.

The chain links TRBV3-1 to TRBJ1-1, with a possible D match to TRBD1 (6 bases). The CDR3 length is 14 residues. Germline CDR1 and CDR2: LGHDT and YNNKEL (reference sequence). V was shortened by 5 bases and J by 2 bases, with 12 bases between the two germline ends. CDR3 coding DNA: TGTGCCAGCAGCTCAGGGGCCGGTAACACTGAAGCTTTCTTT. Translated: CASSSGAGNTEAFF.

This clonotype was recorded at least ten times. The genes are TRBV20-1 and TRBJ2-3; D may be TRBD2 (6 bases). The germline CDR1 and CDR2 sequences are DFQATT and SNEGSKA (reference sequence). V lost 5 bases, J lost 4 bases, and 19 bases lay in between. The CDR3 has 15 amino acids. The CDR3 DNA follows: TGCAGTGCTCCAGAGGCGGGGTACTGGGCAGATACGCAGTATTTT. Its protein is CSAPEAGYWADTQYF.

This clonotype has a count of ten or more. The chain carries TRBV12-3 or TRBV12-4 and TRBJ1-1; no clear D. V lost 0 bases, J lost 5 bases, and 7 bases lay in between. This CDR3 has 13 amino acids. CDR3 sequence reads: CASSLAGRTEAFF. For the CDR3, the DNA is TGTGCCAGCAGTTTAGCAGGGAGGACTGAAGCTTTCTTT.

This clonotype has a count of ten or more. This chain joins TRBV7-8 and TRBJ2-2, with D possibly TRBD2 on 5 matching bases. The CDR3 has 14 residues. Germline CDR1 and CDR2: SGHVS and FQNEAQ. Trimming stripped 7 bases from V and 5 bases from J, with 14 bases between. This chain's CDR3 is CASTRAGLTGELFF. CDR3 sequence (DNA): TGTGCCAGCACCCGAGCAGGACTGACCGGGGAGCTGTTTTTT.

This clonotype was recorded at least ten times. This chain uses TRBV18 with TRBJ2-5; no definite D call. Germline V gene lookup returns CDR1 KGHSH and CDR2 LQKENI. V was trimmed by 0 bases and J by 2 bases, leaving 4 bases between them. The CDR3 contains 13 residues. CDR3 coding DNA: TGTGCCAGCTCACCACCGATTCAAGAGACCCAGTACTTC. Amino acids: CASSPPIQETQYF. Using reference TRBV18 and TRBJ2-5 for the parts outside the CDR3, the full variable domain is NAGVMQNPRHLVRRRGQEARLRCSPMKGHSHVYWYRQLPEEGLKFMVYLQKENIIDESGMPKERFSAEFPKEGPSILRIQQVVRGDSAAYFCASSPPIQETQYFGPGTRLLVL.

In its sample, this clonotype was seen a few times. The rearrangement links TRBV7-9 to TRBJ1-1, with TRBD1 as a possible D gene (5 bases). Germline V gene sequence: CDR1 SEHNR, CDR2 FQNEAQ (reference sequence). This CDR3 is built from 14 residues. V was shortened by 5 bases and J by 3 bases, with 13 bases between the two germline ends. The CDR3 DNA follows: TGTGCCAGCAGCGTTCCAGGGACGGACACTGAAGCTTTCTTT. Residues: CASSVPGTDTEAFF.

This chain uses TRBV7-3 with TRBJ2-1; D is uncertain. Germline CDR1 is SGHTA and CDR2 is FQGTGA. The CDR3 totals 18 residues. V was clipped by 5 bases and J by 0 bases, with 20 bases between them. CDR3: CASSAKPRGSSSYNEQFF. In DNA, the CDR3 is TGTGCCAGCAGCGCCAAACCCCGTGGGTCGAGCTCCTACAATGAGCAGTTCTTC.

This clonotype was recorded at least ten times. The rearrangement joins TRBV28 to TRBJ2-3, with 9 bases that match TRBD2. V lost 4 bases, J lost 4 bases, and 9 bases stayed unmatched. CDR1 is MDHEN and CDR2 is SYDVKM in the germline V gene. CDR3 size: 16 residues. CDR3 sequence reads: CASSSLLGLAPDTQYF. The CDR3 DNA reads TGTGCCAGCAGTTCACTGCTGGGACTAGCACCAGATACGCAGTATTTT.

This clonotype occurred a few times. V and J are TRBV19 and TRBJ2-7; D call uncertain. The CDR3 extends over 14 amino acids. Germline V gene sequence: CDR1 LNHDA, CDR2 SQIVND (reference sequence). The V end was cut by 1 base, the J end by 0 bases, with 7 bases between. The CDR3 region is CASSIAAVSYEQYF. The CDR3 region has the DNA TGTGCCAGTAGTATAGCGGCGGTCTCCTACGAGCAGTACTTC. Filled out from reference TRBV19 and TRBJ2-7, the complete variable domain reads DGGITQSPKYLFRKEGQNVTLSCEQNLNHDAMYWYRQDPGQGLRLIYYSQIVNDFQKGDIAEGYSVSREKKESFPLTVTSAQKNPTAFYLCASSIAAVSYEQYFGPGTRLTVT.

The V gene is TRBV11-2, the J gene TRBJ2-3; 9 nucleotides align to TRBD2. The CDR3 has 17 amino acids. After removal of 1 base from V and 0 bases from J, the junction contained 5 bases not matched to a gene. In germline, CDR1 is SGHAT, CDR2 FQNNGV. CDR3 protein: CASSLAAGGRSTDTQYF. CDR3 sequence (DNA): TGTGCCAGCAGCTTAGCGGCGGGGGGGCGGAGCACAGATACGCAGTATTTT. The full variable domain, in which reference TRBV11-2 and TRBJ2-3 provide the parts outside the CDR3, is EAGVAQSPRYKIIEKRQSVAFWCNPISGHATLYWYQQILGQGPKLLIQFQNNGVVDDSQLPKDRFSAERLKGVDSTLKIQPAKLEDSAVYLCASSLAAGGRSTDTQYFGPGTRLTVL.

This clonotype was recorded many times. The CDR3, as DNA: TGTGCCAGCACCGCCCAGCCGGGGACAGCAGAGACCCAGTACTTC. Protein product: CASTAQPGTAETQYF. The V and J genes are TRBV7-9 and TRBJ2-5, with 7 bases matching TRBD1. Trimming took 7 bases from V and 4 from J; bases not matched to a gene: 12. There are 15 residues in the CDR3. Germline CDR1 reads SEHNR; CDR2 reads FQNEAQ (reference sequence). The variable domain in full, with the rest retrieved from reference TRBV7-9 and TRBJ2-5, is DTGVSQNPRHKITKRGQNVTFRCDPISEHNRLYWYRQTLGQGPEFLTYFQNEAQLEKSRLLSDRFSAERPKGSFSTLEIQRTEQGDSAMYLCASTAQPGTAETQYFGPGTRLLVL.

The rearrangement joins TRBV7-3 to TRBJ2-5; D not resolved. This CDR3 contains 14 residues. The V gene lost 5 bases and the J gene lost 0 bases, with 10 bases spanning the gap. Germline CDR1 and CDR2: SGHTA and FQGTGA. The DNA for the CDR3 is TGTGCCAGCAGCAAAAGGGCTAACCAAGAGACCCAGTACTTC. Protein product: CASSKRANQETQYF.

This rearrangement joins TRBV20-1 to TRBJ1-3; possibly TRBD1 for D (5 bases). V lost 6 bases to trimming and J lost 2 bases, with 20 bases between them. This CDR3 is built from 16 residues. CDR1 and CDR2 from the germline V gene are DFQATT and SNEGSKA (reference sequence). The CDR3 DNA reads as TGCAGTGCCATAGGGTTGTCAGGGATCGCTGGAAACACCATATATTTT. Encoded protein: CSAIGLSGIAGNTIYF.

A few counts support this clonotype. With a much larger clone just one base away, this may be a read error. The chain's CDR3 is CAISYDINTEAFF. CDR3 nucleotides: TGTGCCATCAGTTATGACATCAACACTGAAGCTTTCTTT. The genes are TRBV12-3 or TRBV12-4 and TRBJ1-1; no clear D gene. There are 13 residues in the CDR3.

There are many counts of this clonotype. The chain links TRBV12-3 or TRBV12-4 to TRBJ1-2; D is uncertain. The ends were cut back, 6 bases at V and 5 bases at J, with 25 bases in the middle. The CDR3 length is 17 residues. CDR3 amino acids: CASSPLRRTPRLYGYTF. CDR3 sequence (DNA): TGTGCCAGCAGCCCCCTTAGGCGGACCCCTCGACTATATGGCTACACCTTC.

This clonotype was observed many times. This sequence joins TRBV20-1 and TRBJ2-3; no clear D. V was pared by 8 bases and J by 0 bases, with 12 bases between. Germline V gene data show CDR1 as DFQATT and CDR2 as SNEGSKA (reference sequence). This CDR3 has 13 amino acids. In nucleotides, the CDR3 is TGCAGTACAAACACCGATAGCACAGATACGCAGTATTTT. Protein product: CSTNTDSTDTQYF.

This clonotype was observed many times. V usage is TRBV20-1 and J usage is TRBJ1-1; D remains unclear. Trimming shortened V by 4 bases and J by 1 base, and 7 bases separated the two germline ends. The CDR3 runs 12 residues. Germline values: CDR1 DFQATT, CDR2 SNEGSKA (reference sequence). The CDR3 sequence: CSAKGGNTEAFF. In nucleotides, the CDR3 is TGCAGTGCTAAGGGTGGGAACACTGAAGCTTTCTTT.

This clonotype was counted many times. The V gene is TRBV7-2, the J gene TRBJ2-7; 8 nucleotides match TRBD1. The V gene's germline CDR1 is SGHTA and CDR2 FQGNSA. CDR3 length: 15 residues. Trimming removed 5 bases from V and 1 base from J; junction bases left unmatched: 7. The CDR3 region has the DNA TGTGCCAGCAGCCAACCGGGACAGGTGTCCTACGAGCAGTACTTC. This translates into CASSQPGQVSYEQYF.

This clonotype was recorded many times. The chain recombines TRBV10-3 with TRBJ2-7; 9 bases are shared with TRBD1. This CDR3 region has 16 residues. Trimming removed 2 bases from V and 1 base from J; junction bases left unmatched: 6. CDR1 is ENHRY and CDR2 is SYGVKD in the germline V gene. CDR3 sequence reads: CAISETRTGASYEQYF. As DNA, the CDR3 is TGTGCCATCAGTGAGACCCGGACAGGGGCGTCCTACGAGCAGTACTTC.